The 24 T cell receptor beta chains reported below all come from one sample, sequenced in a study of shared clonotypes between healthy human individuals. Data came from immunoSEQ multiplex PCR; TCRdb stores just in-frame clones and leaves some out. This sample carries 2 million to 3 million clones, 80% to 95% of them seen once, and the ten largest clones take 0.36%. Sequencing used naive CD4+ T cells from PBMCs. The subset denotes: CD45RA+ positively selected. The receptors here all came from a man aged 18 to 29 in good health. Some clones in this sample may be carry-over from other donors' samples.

DNA for the CDR3: TGTGCCAGCAGCCCTGCGGGGGGGGCCGGGGAGCTGTTTTTT. Translating it yields CASSPAGGAGELFF. The chain joins TRBV6-5 to TRBJ2-2; TRBD2 aligns across 9 bases. The CDR3 has 14 amino acids. V shed 6 bases, J shed 6 bases, and the junction held 5 bases outside the gene matches. The germline V gene has CDR1 MNHEY and CDR2 SVGAGI.

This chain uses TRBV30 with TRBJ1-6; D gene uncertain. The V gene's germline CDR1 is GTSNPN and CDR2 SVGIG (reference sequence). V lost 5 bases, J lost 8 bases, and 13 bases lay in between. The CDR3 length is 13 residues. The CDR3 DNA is TGTGCCTGGTGTAGAGGGTGGGATTCACCCCTCCACTTT. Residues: CAWCRGWDSPLHF.

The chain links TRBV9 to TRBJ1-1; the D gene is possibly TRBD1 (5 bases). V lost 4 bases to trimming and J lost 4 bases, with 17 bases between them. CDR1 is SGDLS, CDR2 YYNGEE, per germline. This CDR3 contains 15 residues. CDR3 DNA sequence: TGTGCCAGCAGCCCCCGGGTGGGGGGACCCACTGAAGCTTTCTTT. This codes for CASSPRVGGPTEAFF. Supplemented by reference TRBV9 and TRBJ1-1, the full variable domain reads DSGVTQTPKHLITATGQRVTLRCSPRSGDLSVYWYQQSLDQGLQFLIQYYNGEERAKGNILERFSAQQFPDLHSELNLSSLELGDSALYFCASSPRVGGPTEAFFGQGTRLTVV.

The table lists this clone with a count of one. DNA of the CDR3: TGTGCCAGCTCACCTTGGGGACTAGCGGGATTCAATGAGCAGTTCTTC. Amino acids: CASSPWGLAGFNEQFF. The chain employs TRBV18 and TRBJ2-1; 13 bases are shared with TRBD2. Trimming at V came to 3 bases and at J to 6 bases, leaving 5 bases not matched to a gene. This CDR3 contains 16 residues. In germline, CDR1 is KGHSH, CDR2 LQKENI.

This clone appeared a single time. CDR3 amino acids: CASINLRPAGGLYEQYF. In DNA, the CDR3 is TGTGCCAGCATCAACCTGCGCCCGGCGGGAGGGTTGTACGAGCAGTACTTC. This chain joins TRBV7-2 and TRBJ2-7, with TRBD2 identical over 9 bases. Trimming removed 7 bases from V and 4 bases from J; junction bases left unmatched: 17. CDR1 is SGHTA and CDR2 is FQGNSA in the germline V gene. CDR3 length: 17 residues.

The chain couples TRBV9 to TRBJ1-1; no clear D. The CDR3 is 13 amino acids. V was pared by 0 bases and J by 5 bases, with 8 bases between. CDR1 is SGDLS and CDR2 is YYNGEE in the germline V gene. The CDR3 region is CASSVVAGTEAFF. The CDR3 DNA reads TGTGCCAGCAGCGTAGTCGCCGGGACTGAAGCTTTCTTT.

CDR3 protein: CASRSGLVHHEQFF. The DNA for the CDR3 is TGTGCCAGCAGGTCCGGACTAGTTCACCATGAGCAGTTCTTC. V and J are TRBV7-3 and TRBJ2-1, with 7 bases matching TRBD2. Germline lookup yields CDR1 SGHTA and CDR2 FQGTGA. This CDR3 is built from 14 residues. V gave up 6 bases and J gave up 8 bases; unmatched junction bases: 10. The full variable domain, in which reference TRBV7-3 and TRBJ2-1 provide the parts outside the CDR3, is GAGVSQTPSNKVTEKGKYVELRCDPISGHTALYWYRQSLGQGPEFLIYFQGTGAADDSGLPNDRFFAVRPEGSVSTLKIQRTERGDSAVYLCASRSGLVHHEQFFGPGTRLTVL.

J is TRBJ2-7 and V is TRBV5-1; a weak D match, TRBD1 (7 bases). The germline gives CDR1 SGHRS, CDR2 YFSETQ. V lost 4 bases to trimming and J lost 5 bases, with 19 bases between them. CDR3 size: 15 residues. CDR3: CASSPTGRSSNEQYF. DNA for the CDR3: TGCGCCAGCAGCCCGACAGGGAGGTCTAGTAACGAGCAGTACTTC.

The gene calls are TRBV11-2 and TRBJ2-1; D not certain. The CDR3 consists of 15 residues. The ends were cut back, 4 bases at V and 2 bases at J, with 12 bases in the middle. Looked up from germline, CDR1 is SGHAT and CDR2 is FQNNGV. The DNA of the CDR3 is TGTGCCAGCAGCTCAGCCGCCCCCGCCTACAATGAGCAGTTCTTC. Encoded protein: CASSSAAPAYNEQFF.

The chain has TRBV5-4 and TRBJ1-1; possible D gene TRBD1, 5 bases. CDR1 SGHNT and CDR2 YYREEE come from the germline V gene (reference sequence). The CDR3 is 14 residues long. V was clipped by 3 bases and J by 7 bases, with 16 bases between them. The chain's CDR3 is CASSWGGSWLEAFF. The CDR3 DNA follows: TGTGCCAGCAGCTGGGGGGGAAGTTGGCTTGAAGCTTTCTTT.

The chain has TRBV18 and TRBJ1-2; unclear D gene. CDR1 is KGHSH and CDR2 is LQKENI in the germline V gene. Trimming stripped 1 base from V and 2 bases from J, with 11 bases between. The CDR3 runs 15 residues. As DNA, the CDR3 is TGTGCCAGCTCACCACGGGCACAGCAGAACTATGGCTACACCTTC. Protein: CASSPRAQQNYGYTF.

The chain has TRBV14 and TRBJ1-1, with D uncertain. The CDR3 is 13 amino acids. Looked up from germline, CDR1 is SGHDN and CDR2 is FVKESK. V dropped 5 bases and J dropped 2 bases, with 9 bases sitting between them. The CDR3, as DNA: TGTGCCAGCAGCGTTGACCGAAACACTGAAGCTTTCTTT. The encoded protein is CASSVDRNTEAFF.

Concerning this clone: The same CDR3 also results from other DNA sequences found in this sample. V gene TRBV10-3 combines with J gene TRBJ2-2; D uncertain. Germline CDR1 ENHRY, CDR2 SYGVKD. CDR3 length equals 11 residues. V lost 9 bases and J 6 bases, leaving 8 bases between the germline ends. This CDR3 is CAISDPGELFF. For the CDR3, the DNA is TGTGCCATTTCGGACCCCGGGGAGCTGTTTTTT.

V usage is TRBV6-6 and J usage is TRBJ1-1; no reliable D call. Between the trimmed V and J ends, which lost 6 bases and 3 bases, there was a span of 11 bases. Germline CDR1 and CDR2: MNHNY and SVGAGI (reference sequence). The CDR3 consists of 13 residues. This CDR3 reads CASSRDGDTEAFF. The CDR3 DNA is TGTGCCAGCAGCCGAGACGGGGACACTGAAGCTTTCTTT.

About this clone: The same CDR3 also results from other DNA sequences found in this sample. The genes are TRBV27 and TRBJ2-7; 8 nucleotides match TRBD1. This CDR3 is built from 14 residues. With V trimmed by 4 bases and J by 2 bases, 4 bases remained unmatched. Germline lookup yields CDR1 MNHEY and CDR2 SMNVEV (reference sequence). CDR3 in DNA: TGTGCCAGCAGTTCGAGACAGGGGCCCTACGAGCAGTACTTC. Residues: CASSSRQGPYEQYF.

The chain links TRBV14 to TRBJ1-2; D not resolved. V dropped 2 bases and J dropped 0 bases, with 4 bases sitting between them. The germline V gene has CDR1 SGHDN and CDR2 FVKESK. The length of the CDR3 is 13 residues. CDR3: CASSQRTNYGYTF. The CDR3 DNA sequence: TGTGCCAGCAGCCAACGAACTAACTATGGCTACACCTTC.

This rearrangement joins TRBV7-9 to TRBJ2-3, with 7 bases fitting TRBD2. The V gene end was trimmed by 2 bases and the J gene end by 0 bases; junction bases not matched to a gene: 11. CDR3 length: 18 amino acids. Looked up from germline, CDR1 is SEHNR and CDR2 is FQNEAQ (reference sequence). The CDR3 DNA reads TGTGCCAGCAGCTTAACGCCCGGAGCGGGAACTAGCACAGATACGCAGTATTTT. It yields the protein CASSLTPGAGTSTDTQYF.

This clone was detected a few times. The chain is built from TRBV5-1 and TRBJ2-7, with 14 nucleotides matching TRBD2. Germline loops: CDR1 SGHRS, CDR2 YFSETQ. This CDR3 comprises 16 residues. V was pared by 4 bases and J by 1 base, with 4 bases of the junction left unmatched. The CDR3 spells CASSVGTSGRSYEQYF. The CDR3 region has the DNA TGCGCCAGCAGCGTAGGGACTAGCGGGAGATCCTACGAGCAGTACTTC.

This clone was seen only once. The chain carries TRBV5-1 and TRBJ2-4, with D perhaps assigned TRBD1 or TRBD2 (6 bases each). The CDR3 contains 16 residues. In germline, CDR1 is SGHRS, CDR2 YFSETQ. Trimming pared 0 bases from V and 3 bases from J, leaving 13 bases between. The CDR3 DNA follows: TGCGCCAGCAGCTTGGCCATCGGGGGCGACAAAAACATTCAGTACTTC. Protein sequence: CASSLAIGGDKNIQYF.

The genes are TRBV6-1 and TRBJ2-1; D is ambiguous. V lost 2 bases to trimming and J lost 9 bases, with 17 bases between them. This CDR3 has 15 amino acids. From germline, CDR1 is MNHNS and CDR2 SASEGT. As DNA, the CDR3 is TGTGCCAGCAGTGAATTGGGCCAGCCGGCGATTGAGCAGTTCTTC. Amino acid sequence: CASSELGQPAIEQFF.

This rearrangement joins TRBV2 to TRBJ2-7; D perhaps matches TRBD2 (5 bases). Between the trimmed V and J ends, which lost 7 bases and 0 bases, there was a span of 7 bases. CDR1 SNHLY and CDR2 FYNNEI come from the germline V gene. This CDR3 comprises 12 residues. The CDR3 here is CASTGVSYEQYF. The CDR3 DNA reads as TGTGCCAGCACCGGGGTCTCCTACGAGCAGTACTTC.

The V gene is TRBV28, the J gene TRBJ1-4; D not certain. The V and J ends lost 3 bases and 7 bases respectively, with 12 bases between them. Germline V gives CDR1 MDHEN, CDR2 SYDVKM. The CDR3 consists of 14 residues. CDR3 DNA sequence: TGTGCCAGCAGTTTTTCACCCCTAAGTGAAAAACTGTTTTTT. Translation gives CASSFSPLSEKLFF.

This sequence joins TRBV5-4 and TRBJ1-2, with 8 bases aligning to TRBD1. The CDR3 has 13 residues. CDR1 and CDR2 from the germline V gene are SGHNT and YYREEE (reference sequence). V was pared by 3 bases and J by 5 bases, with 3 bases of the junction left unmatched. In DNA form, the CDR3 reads TGTGCCAGCAGCTCTACAGGGGGGTATGGCTACACCTTC. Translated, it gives CASSSTGGYGYTF.

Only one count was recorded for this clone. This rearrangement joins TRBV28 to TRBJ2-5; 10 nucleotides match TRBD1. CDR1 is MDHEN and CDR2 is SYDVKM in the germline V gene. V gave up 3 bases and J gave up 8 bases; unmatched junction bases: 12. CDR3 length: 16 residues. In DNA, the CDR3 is TGTGCCAGCAGTTTCCTGGACAGGGGGTCCCAAAATACCCAGTACTTC. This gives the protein CASSFLDRGSQNTQYF.